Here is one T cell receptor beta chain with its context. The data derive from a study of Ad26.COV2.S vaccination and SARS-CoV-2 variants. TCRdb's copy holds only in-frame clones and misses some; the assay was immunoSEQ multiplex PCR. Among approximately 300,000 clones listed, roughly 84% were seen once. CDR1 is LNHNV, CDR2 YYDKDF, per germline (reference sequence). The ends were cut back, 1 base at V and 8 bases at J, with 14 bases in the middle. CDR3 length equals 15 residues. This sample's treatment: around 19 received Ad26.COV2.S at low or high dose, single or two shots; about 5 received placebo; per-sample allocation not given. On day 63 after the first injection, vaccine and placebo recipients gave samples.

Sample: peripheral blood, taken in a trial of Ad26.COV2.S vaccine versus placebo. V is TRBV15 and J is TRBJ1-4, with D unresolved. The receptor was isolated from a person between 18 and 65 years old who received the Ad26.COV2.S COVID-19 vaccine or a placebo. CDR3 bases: TGTGCCACCAGCAGAGTCAGTCACCCGGGGGAAAAACTGTTTTTT. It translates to CATSRVSHPGEKLFF.